This record covers a single TCR beta chain. What it binds is not known. This specimen belongs to a study of resident and recirculating memory T cells in vitiligo. Study in general: Epidermis came from shave biopsies of lesional and nonlesional sites, plus PBMCs.

Patients had received no treatment within the previous three months. Study-level results: Sequences differed between biopsy sites and patients, suggesting private specificity. No unique dominant TCR clone was found in vitiligo lesions.

Clones were sequenced by immunoSEQ multiplex PCR, and TCRdb holds only the in-frame ones, with some missing. In the table there are roughly 76,000 clones, 80% to 95% of which are singletons. Material for sequencing was blood. This receptor was obtained from a male donor with vitiligo.

CDR3 in DNA: TGTGCCAGCAGTTCCCAGATACTAACAGGGGGGACAGATACGCAGTATTTT. It specifies CASSSQILTGGTDTQYF. The chain carries TRBV27 and TRBJ2-3, with 8 bases aligning to TRBD1. V gave up 4 bases and J gave up 3 bases; unmatched junction bases: 12. Per the germline V gene, CDR1 is MNHEY and CDR2 is SMNVEV (reference sequence). This CDR3 region has 17 residues.